Listed here are 9 T cell receptor beta chains from one sample, sequenced in a study of Graves' ophthalmopathy and Graves' hyperthyroidism (dated by TCRdb to about 2018). Data came from an Illumina HiSeq 2000. For repertoire sequencing, the TCR beta CDR3 regions were amplified from RNA transcripts. The first round of RT-PCR was done with HTBI primers and the Qiagen OneStep RT-PCR kit, and was followed by a second round of multiplex PCR, then size selection and purification. TCRdb reanalyzed the raw reads on its own, using fastp at Q25 for trimming and MiXCR for clone calling, and kept in-frame beta chains. Every entry covers one CDR3 protein and lists the most common genes and DNA from its rows. The sample records around 50,000 distinct CDR3 sequences, around 45% of which are singletons. The ten largest account for less than 25% of the sample. Sequenced sample: peripheral blood. The origin of the receptors is an adult man with Graves' ophthalmopathy.

This clonotype was counted many times. The rearrangement uses TRBV7-2 and TRBJ2-3; 9 nucleotides line up with TRBD2. Trimming took 5 bases from V and 2 from J; bases not matched to a gene: 8. The CDR3 length is 16 residues. Germline lookup yields CDR1 SGHTA and CDR2 FQGNSA. This chain's CDR3 is CASSIGTSFDTDTQYF. CDR3 bases: TGTGCCAGCAGCATCGGGACTAGCTTTGACACAGATACGCAGTATTTT.

The genes are TRBV7-8 and TRBJ2-7, with TRBD1 as a possible D gene (9 bases). CDR1 and CDR2 (germline): SGHVS, FQNEAQ. The CDR3 length is 20 residues. The V and J ends lost 0 bases and 4 bases respectively, with 28 bases between them. CDR3 sequence: CASSLARGQGAAGETYEQYF. The CDR3 DNA reads as TGTGCCAGCAGCTTAGCGCGGGGACAGGGCGCAGCGGGGGAAACTTACGAGCAGTACTTC.

The table lists this clonotype with a few counts. The rearrangement uses TRBV9 and TRBJ1-4, with unresolved D. Trimming left V 7 bases short and J 3 bases short, with 13 bases between. This CDR3 comprises 14 residues. Germline CDR1 and CDR2: SGDLS and YYNGEE. In nucleotides, the CDR3 is TGTGCCAGCGGTGGAGGGCCTGCTAATGAAAAACTGTTTTTT. Amino acid sequence: CASGGGPANEKLFF.

V gene TRBV5-1 combines with J gene TRBJ1-2; maybe TRBD1 (5 bases). V was clipped by 5 bases and J by 8 bases, with 16 bases between them. In germline, CDR1 is SGHRS, CDR2 YFSETQ. The CDR3 covers 13 residues. The CDR3: CASSIGGDSGYTF. As DNA, the CDR3 is TGCGCCAGCAGTATAGGCGGGGACTCGGGCTACACCTTC.

This clonotype was counted between two and nine times. The chain joins TRBV4-2 to TRBJ1-2; a possible D gene is TRBD1 (6 bases). The CDR3 totals 14 residues. V lost 2 bases and J lost 8, with 15 bases in between. CDR1 and CDR2 from the germline V gene are LGHNA and YNFKEQ. In DNA form, the CDR3 reads TGTGCCAGCAGCCAACGCGTATCAGGGGACGGCTACACCTTC. This encodes CASSQRVSGDGYTF.

The chain recombines TRBV10-1 with TRBJ2-7; the match to TRBD1 covers 7 bases. Germline CDR1 WNHNN, CDR2 SYGVQD (reference sequence). This CDR3 comprises 13 residues. V was pared by 3 bases and J by 3 bases, with 2 bases of the junction left unmatched. The CDR3 spells CASSERTGYEQYF. The DNA of the CDR3 is TGCGCCAGCAGTGAACGGACAGGCTACGAGCAGTACTTC.

This chain joins TRBV7-4 and TRBJ1-1, with TRBD1 identical over 7 bases. From germline, CDR1 is SGHVT and CDR2 SQSDAQ. J was trimmed by 1 base and V by 1 base; bases with no gene match: 12. The CDR3 length is 18 residues. The DNA of the CDR3 is TGTGCCAGCAGCTTAGGAGGTCCAGGAGGGGGCAAGAACACTGAAGCTTTCTTT. Its protein is CASSLGGPGGGKNTEAFF.

Many counts were recorded for this clonotype. The rearrangement uses TRBV7-2 and TRBJ1-1, with 7 bases fitting TRBD1. Germline V gene lookup returns CDR1 SGHTA and CDR2 FQGNSA. Trimming took 5 bases from V and 1 from J; bases not matched to a gene: 4. The CDR3 runs to 14 residues. The CDR3 DNA reads TGTGCCAGCAGCCTGAGGACAGGGAACACTGAAGCTTTCTTT. This translates into CASSLRTGNTEAFF. The whole variable domain, remainder taken from reference TRBV7-2 and TRBJ1-1, is GAGVSQSPSNKVTEKGKDVELRCDPISGHTALYWYRQSLGQGLEFLIYFQGNSAPDKSGLPSDRFSAERTGGSVSTLTIQRTQQEDSAVYLCASSLRTGNTEAFFGQGTRLTVV.

V and J are TRBV19 and TRBJ1-2, with 7 bases that match TRBD1. V dropped 5 bases and J dropped 2; count of bases not matched to a gene: 5. The CDR3 is 14 residues long. Looked up from germline, CDR1 is LNHDA and CDR2 is SQIVND (reference sequence). The CDR3 DNA is TGTGCCAGTAGTGTTTCACAGGGGAACTATGGCTACACCTTC. Residues: CASSVSQGNYGYTF.